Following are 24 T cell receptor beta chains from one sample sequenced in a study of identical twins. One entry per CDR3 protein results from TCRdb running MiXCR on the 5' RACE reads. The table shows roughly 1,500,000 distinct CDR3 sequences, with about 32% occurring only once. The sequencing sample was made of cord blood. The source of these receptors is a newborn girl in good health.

The CDR3 reads CASSLFAGVPTGYDEQFF. DNA for the CDR3: TGTGCCAGCAGCTTATTTGCGGGAGTACCTACGGGTTACGATGAGCAGTTCTTC. The chain recombines TRBV7-9 with TRBJ2-1; 7 bases align to TRBD2. V shed 2 bases and J 8 bases; nucleotides not matched to a gene: 18. This CDR3 region has 18 residues. Germline lookup yields CDR1 SEHNR and CDR2 FQNEAQ (reference sequence). The full variable domain, its missing parts supplied by reference TRBV7-9 and TRBJ2-1, is DTGVSQNPRHKITKRGQNVTFRCDPISEHNRLYWYRQTLGQGPEFLTYFQNEAQLEKSRLLSDRFSAERPKGSFSTLEIQRTEQGDSAMYLCASSLFAGVPTGYDEQFFGPGTRLTVL.

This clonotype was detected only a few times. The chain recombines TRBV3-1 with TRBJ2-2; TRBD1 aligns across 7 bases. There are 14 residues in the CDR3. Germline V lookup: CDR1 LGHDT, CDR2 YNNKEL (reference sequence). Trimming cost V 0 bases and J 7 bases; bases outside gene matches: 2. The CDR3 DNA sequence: TGTGCCAGCAGCCAAGAGACAGGGCACGGGGAGCTGTTTTTT. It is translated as CASSQETGHGELFF.

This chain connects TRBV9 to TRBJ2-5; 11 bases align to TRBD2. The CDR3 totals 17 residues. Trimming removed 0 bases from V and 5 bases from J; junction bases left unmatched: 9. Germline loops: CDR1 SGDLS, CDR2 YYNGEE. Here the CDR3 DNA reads TGTGCCAGCAGCGTAGGGACCAGACTAGCGGGAACCGAGACCCAGTACTTC. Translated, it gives CASSVGTRLAGTETQYF.

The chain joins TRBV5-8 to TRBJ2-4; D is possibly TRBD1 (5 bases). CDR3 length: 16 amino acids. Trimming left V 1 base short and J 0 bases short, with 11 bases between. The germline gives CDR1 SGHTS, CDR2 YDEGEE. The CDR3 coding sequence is TGTGCCAGCAGCTTGAAGCAGGGTCTAGCCAAAAACATTCAGTACTTC. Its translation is CASSLKQGLAKNIQYF.

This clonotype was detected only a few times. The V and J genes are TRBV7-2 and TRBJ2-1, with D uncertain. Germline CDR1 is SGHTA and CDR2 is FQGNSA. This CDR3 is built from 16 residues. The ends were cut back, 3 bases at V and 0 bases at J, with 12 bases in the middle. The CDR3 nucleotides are TGTGCCAGCAGCTTCTTGTGGCGTAGCTCCTACAATGAGCAGTTCTTC. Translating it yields CASSFLWRSSYNEQFF.

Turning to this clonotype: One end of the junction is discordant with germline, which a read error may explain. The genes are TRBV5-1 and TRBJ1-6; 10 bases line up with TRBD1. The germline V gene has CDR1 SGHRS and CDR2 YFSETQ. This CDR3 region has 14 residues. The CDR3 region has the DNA TGCGCCGGCAGGACAGGGGGCTATAATTCACCCCTCCACTTT. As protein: CAGRTGGYNSPLHF. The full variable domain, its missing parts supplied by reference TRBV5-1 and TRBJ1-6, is KAGVTQTPRYLIKTRGQQVTLSCSPISGHRSVSWYQQTPGQGLQFLFEYFSETQRNKGNFPGRFSGRQFSNSRSEMNVSTLELGDSALYLCAGRTGGYNSPLHFGNGTRLTVT.

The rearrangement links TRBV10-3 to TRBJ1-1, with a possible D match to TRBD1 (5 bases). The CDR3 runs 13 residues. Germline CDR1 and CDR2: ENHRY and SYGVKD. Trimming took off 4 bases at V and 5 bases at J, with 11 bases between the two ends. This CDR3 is CAISAREGTEAFF. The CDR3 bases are TGTGCCATCAGTGCCAGGGAAGGGACTGAAGCTTTCTTT.

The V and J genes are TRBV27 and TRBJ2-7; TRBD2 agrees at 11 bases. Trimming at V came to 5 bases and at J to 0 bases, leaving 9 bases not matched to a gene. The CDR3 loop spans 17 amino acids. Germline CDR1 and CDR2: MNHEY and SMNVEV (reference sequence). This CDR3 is CASSLYSGGDSSYEQYF. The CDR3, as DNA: TGTGCCAGCAGTCTCTATAGCGGGGGGGATAGCTCCTACGAGCAGTACTTC.

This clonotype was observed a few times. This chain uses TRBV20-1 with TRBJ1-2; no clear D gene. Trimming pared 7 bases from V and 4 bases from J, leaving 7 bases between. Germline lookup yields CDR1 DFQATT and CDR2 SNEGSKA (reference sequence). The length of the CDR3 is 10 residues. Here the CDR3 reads CSVLGYGYTF. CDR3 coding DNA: TGCAGTGTGTTGGGCTATGGCTACACCTTC.

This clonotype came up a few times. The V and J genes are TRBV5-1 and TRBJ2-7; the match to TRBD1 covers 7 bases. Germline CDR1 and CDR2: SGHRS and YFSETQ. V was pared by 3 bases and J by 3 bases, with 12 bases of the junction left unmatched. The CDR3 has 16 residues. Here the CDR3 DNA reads TGCGCCAGCAGCTCCCTTCGGCAGGGGGTGAACTACGAGCAGTACTTC. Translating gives CASSSLRQGVNYEQYF.

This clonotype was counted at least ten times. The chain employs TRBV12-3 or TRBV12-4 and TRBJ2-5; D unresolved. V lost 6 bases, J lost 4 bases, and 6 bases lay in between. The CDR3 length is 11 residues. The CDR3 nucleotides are TGTGCCAGCAGGTCCAGAGAGACCCAGTACTTC. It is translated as CASRSRETQYF.

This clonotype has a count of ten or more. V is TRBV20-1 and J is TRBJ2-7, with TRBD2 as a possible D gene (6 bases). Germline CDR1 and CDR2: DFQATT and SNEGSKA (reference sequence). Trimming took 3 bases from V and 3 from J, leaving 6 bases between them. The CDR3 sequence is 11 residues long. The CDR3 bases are TGCAGTGCTAGCGGGAGCTACGAGCAGTACTTC. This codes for CSASGSYEQYF.

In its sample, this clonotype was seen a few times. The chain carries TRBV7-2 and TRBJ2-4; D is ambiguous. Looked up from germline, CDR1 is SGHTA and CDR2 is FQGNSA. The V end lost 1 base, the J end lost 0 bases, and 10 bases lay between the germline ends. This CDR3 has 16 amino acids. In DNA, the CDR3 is TGTGCCAGCAGCTTAGAGGTGATTCCAGCCAAAAACATTCAGTACTTC. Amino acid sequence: CASSLEVIPAKNIQYF. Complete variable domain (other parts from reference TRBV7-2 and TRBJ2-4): GAGVSQSPSNKVTEKGKDVELRCDPISGHTALYWYRQSLGQGLEFLIYFQGNSAPDKSGLPSDRFSAERTGGSVSTLTIQRTQQEDSAVYLCASSLEVIPAKNIQYFGAGTRLSVL.

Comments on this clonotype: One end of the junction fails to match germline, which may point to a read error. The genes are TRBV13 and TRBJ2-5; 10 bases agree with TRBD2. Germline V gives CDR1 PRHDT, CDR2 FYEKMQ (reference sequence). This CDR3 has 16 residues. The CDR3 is CASSFRRTSGQETRYF. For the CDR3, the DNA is TGTGCCAGCAGCTTCCGCCGGACTAGCGGACAAGAGACCCGGTACTTC.

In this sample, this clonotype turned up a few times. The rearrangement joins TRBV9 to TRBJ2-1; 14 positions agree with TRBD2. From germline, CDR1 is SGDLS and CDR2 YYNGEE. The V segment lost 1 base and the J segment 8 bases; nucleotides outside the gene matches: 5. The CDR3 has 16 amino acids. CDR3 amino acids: CASSVRGTSGSDEQFF. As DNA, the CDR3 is TGTGCCAGCAGCGTAAGAGGGACTAGCGGGAGCGATGAGCAGTTCTTC.

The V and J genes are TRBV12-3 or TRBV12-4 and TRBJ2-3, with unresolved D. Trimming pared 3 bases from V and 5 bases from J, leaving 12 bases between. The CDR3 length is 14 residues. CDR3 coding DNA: TGTGCCAGCAGTTTTTATCAGCTAGGAGATACGCAGTATTTT. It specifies CASSFYQLGDTQYF.

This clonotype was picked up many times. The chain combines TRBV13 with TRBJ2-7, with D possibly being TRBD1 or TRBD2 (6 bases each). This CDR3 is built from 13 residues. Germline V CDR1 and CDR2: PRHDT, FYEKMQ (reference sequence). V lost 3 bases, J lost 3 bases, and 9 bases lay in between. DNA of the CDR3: TGTGCCAGCAGCTTCGGGGGCTACTACGAGCAGTACTTC. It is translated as CASSFGGYYEQYF.

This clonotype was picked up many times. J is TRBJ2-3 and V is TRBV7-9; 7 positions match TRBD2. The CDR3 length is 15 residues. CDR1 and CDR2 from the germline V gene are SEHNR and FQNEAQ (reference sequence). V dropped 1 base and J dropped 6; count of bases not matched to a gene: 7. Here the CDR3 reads CASSLGGSFTDTQYF. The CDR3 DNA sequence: TGTGCCAGCAGCTTAGGCGGGAGTTTCACCGATACGCAGTATTTT.

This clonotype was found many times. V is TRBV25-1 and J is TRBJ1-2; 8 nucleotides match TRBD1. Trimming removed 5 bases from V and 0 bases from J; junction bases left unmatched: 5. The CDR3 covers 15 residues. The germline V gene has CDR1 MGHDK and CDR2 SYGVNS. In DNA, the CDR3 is TGTGCCAGCAGTTCTGGACAGGGCACTAACTATGGCTACACCTTC. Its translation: CASSSGQGTNYGYTF.

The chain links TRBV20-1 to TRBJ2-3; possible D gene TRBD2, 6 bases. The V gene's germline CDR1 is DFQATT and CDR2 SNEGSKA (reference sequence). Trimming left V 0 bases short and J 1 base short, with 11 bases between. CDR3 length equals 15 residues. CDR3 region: CSARDTRRGTDTQYF. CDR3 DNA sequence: TGCAGTGCTAGAGATACTAGGAGGGGCACAGATACGCAGTATTTT.

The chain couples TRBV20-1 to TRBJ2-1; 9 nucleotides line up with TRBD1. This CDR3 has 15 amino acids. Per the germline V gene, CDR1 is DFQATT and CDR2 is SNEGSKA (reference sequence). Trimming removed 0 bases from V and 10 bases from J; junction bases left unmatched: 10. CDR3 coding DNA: TGCAGTGCTAGAGATCAGGGGACAGGGACCCACGAGCAGTTCTTC. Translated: CSARDQGTGTHEQFF.

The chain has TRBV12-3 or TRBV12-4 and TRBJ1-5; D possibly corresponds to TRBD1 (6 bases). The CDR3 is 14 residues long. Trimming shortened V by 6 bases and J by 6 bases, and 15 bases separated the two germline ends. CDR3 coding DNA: TGTGCCAGCAGACCTACAGGGATCACTCAGCCCCAGCATTTT. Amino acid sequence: CASRPTGITQPQHF.

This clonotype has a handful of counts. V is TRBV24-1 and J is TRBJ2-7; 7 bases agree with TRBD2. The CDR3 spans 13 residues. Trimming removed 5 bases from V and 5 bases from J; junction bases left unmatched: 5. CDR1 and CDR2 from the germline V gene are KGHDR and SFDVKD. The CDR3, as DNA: TGTGCCACCAGTGCGGGGGGAACTAACGAGCAGTACTTC. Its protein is CATSAGGTNEQYF.

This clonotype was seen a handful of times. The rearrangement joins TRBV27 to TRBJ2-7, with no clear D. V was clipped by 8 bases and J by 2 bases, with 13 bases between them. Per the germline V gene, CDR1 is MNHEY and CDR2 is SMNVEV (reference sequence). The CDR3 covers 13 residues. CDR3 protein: CASADRLAYEQYF. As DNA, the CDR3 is TGTGCCAGCGCCGACCGGCTCGCCTACGAGCAGTACTTC.